This TCR beta chain emerged from a study of T-cell reconstitution after alpha-beta-depleted transplantation in children. Unique molecular identifiers were incorporated when the TCRbeta library was constructed. TCRdb called the PCR reads again in MiXCR, with one record for every CDR3 protein. Of 300,000 to 400,000 distinct CDR3 sequences in the sample, about an eighth were seen once. This CDR3 is 17 amino acids long. With 0 bases clipped from V and 1 base from J, the junction kept 6 bases outside the gene matches. Germline lookup yields CDR1 MNHEY and CDR2 SVGAGI. The receptor's source is a human donor who donated a stem cell graft to a child with Fanconi anemia. This chain links TRBV6-5 with TRBJ1-1; 9 nucleotides agree with TRBD1. Sequencing used PBMCs, obtained from the stem cell graft. CDR3 amino acids: CASSYSGGQGGNTEAFF. The CDR3 bases are TGTGCCAGCAGTTACTCCGGGGGACAGGGCGGGAACACTGAAGCTTTCTTT.